Below are 28 T cell receptor beta chains sequenced from a single sample in a study of blood T cell repertoires in COVID-19. TCRdb's table, derived via immunoSEQ multiplex PCR, lists solely in-frame clones and lacks some. Of roughly 450,000 clones in the sample, around 91% were seen once. Sequenced input: PBMCs or T cells enriched from blood (not recorded which). All receptors come from a man between 18 and 29 years old who had recovered from COVID-19.

The chain has TRBV11-2 and TRBJ2-7; the D gene is possibly TRBD1 (6 bases). The germline V and J ends were trimmed by 1 base and 6 bases, with 22 bases remaining between them. The CDR3 is made up of 17 amino acids. Germline V gene sequence: CDR1 SGHAT, CDR2 FQNNGV. CDR3 residues: CASSLVLGALSAGEQYF. DNA for the CDR3: TGTGCCAGCAGCTTAGTTTTGGGGGCGCTGAGTGCAGGCGAGCAGTACTTC. The full variable domain, in which reference TRBV11-2 and TRBJ2-7 provide the parts outside the CDR3, is EAGVAQSPRYKIIEKRQSVAFWCNPISGHATLYWYQQILGQGPKLLIQFQNNGVVDDSQLPKDRFSAERLKGVDSTLKIQPAKLEDSAVYLCASSLVLGALSAGEQYFGPGTRLTVT.

The chain is built from TRBV2 and TRBJ1-4; the D gene is possibly TRBD1 (6 bases). CDR1 is SNHLY, CDR2 FYNNEI, per germline. The CDR3 covers 16 residues. The V end was cut by 1 base, the J end by 0 bases, with 9 bases between. The DNA for the CDR3 is TGTGCCAGCAGTGAAGTGGGGGCGCCAACTAATGAAAAACTGTTTTTT. It specifies CASSEVGAPTNEKLFF.

The CDR3 DNA follows: TGTGCCAGCAGCTCGGACAGGGGACCGCTCTATTCACCCCTCCACTTT. It translates to CASSSDRGPLYSPLHF. The chain is built from TRBV5-6 and TRBJ1-6, with TRBD1 identical over 9 bases. The CDR3 is 16 amino acids. The germline CDR1 and CDR2 sequences are SGHDT and YYEEEE. V lost 3 bases and J lost 8; bases outside the gene matches: 9.

The V gene is TRBV28, the J gene TRBJ2-3; weak D call: TRBD1 (5 bases). The CDR3 is 13 amino acids. V lost 5 bases to trimming and J lost 6 bases, with 12 bases between them. Germline loops: CDR1 MDHEN, CDR2 SYDVKM. In DNA, the CDR3 is TGTGCCAGCAGTACCCCAGGGCCTGATACGCAGTATTTT. It is translated as CASSTPGPDTQYF.

This chain connects TRBV24-1 to TRBJ1-6, with 9 bases lining up with TRBD1. The CDR3 sequence is 13 residues long. Trimming at V came to 9 bases and at J to 7 bases, leaving 3 bases not matched to a gene. The V gene's germline CDR1 is KGHDR and CDR2 SFDVKD. The CDR3 bases are TGTGCCACCTGGGGACAGGGCAATTCACCCCTCCACTTT. Translating it yields CATWGQGNSPLHF.

This chain joins TRBV3-1 (or the pseudogene TRBV3-2) and TRBJ2-5; the match to TRBD2 covers 13 bases. The CDR3 spans 17 residues. V trimming: 6 bases; J trimming: 0 bases; junction bases outside the gene matches: 7. Germline lookup yields CDR1 LGHDT and CDR2 YNNKEL (reference sequence). The CDR3 bases are TGTGCCAGCAGGTGGACTAGCGGGAGAGGGTACCAAGAGACCCAGTACTTC. Translating gives CASRWTSGRGYQETQYF.

The table lists this clone with a count of one. The J gene is TRBJ1-1, the V gene TRBV7-9; D is undetermined. V lost 8 bases to trimming and J lost 7 bases, with 5 bases between them. This CDR3 has 9 residues. Germline V lookup: CDR1 SEHNR, CDR2 FQNEAQ (reference sequence). The DNA of the CDR3 is TGTGCCAGCGAGGATGAAGCTTTCTTT. It translates to CASEDEAFF.

The V gene is TRBV15, the J gene TRBJ2-1; D is perhaps TRBD1 (6 bases). Germline CDR1 is LNHNV and CDR2 is YYDKDF (reference sequence). V lost 1 base and J 3 bases, leaving 10 bases between the germline ends. This CDR3 is 15 amino acids long. CDR3 in amino acids: CATSRASGDYNEQFF. The CDR3 region has the DNA TGTGCCACCAGCAGAGCGTCAGGGGACTACAATGAGCAGTTCTTC.

The V and J genes are TRBV3-1 (or the pseudogene TRBV3-2) and TRBJ2-7; 11 nucleotides agree with TRBD2. The V gene's germline CDR1 is LGHDT and CDR2 YNNKEL (reference sequence). The V segment lost 5 bases and the J segment 3 bases; nucleotides outside the gene matches: 9. This CDR3 is built from 16 residues. CDR3 sequence (DNA): TGTGCCAGCAGCAAAAGGACGACTAGCGGGGACTACGAGCAGTACTTC. This sequence encodes CASSKRTTSGDYEQYF.

The genes are TRBV5-8 and TRBJ2-3; 14 bases align to TRBD2. The CDR3 contains 16 residues. Germline CDR1 SGHTS, CDR2 YDEGEE. Losses at the gene ends were 5 bases for V and 6 bases for J; bases not matched to a gene: 8. The CDR3 is CASRYGTSGGVDTQYF. The CDR3 DNA follows: TGTGCCAGCAGATATGGGACTAGCGGGGGAGTGGATACGCAGTATTTT.

The gene calls are TRBV28 and TRBJ2-7; 8 bases match TRBD2. Germline V CDR1 and CDR2: MDHEN, SYDVKM. This CDR3 region has 14 residues. The J segment lost 6 bases and the V segment lost 6 bases, leaving 10 bases of the junction unmatched. CDR3 sequence (DNA): TGTGCCAGCAGCCGCGGGACTAGAAAGGGCGAGCAGTACTTC. It specifies CASSRGTRKGEQYF.

The chain is built from TRBV5-1 and TRBJ1-1; 7 bases align to TRBD1. The length of the CDR3 is 14 residues. Germline-derived CDR1 and CDR2 are SGHRS and YFSETQ. The ends lost 2 bases at V and 4 bases at J; junction bases unmatched: 5. The CDR3 DNA follows: TGCGCCAGCAGCTTTCAGGGGGGAGGCACTGAAGCTTTCTTT. This encodes CASSFQGGGTEAFF.

The chain has TRBV19 and TRBJ1-6; D perhaps matches TRBD1 (6 bases). V was clipped by 3 bases and J by 4 bases, with 7 bases between them. The CDR3 has 14 amino acids. Per germline, CDR1 LNHDA and CDR2 SQIVND (reference sequence). The CDR3 DNA is TGTGCCAGTAGTATTGGACAGTATAATTCACCCCTCCACTTT. Residues: CASSIGQYNSPLHF.

Only one count was recorded for this clone. This chain uses TRBV19 with TRBJ1-2, with 9 bases lining up with TRBD1. Looked up from germline, CDR1 is LNHDA and CDR2 is SQIVND (reference sequence). V dropped 6 bases and J dropped 7; count of bases not matched to a gene: 9. The CDR3 has 14 amino acids. CDR3 DNA: TGTGCCAGTAGACCGGGACAGGGCTTTTCTGGCTACACCTTC. Amino acid sequence: CASRPGQGFSGYTF.

This clone was detected a few times. The rearrangement links TRBV7-9 to TRBJ1-3, with D unresolved. The V gene lost 0 bases and the J gene lost 0 bases, with 6 bases spanning the gap. Germline V gene sequence: CDR1 SEHNR, CDR2 FQNEAQ (reference sequence). There are 15 residues in the CDR3. CDR3 sequence reads: CASSLAAPSGNTIYF. The CDR3 coding sequence is TGTGCCAGCAGCTTAGCGGCCCCCTCTGGAAACACCATATATTTT.

This clone was seen just once. The V call is TRBV4-1, the J call TRBJ1-2; D is unresolved. CDR3 length equals 13 residues. V lost 4 bases to trimming and J lost 1 base, with 7 bases between them. Germline CDR1 is MGHRA and CDR2 is YSYEKL. CDR3 in DNA: TGCGCCAGCAGCCGGGAGGATAACTATGGCTACACCTTC. Its translation is CASSREDNYGYTF.

This clone was observed a single time. This chain uses TRBV2 with TRBJ2-7; no clear D. The germline gives CDR1 SNHLY, CDR2 FYNNEI. V was clipped by 6 bases and J by 2 bases, with 8 bases between them. This CDR3 is 12 amino acids long. The CDR3 coding sequence is TGTGCCAGCAGGACTTTGACCTACGAGCAGTACTTC. This codes for CASRTLTYEQYF.

The chain links TRBV6-1 to TRBJ1-4; 8 bases agree with TRBD1. CDR3 size: 14 residues. J gave up 8 bases and V 2 bases, and 4 bases lay outside the gene matches. Germline V gives CDR1 MNHNS, CDR2 SASEGT. CDR3 DNA sequence: TGTGCCAGCAGTGAATGGGACAGGAACGAAAAACTGTTTTTT. Its protein product is CASSEWDRNEKLFF.

CDR3 residues: CASSWTSGYNEQFF. For the CDR3, the DNA is TGTGCCAGCAGCTGGACTAGCGGGTACAATGAGCAGTTCTTC. The chain uses TRBV5-5 and TRBJ2-1, with TRBD2 matching 11 bases. The CDR3 runs to 14 residues. With V trimmed by 3 bases and J by 4 bases, 0 bases remained unmatched. CDR1 and CDR2 (germline): SGHKS, YYEKEE (reference sequence).

This clone was observed once. This rearrangement joins TRBV9 to TRBJ1-5; 7 positions agree with TRBD1. The CDR3 is made up of 15 amino acids. The V and J ends lost 5 bases and 5 bases, in that order; junction bases with no gene match: 10. Per germline, CDR1 SGDLS and CDR2 YYNGEE. The DNA of the CDR3 is TGTGCCAGCAGTCCCGACAGGGTTTGGGATCAGCCCCAGCATTTT. Residues: CASSPDRVWDQPQHF.

The chain recombines TRBV29-1 with TRBJ2-7, with TRBD2 matching over 8 bases. This CDR3 region has 13 residues. Germline V lookup: CDR1 SQVTM, CDR2 ANQGSEA. V lost 4 bases, J lost 2 bases, and 4 bases stayed unmatched. The DNA of the CDR3 is TGCAGCGTTGTAGCGGGGACCGCCTACGAGCAGTACTTC. It specifies CSVVAGTAYEQYF.

The CDR3 here is CASSSPTGPTGELFF. As DNA, the CDR3 is TGTGCCAGCAGTTCCCCTACAGGTCCTACCGGGGAGCTGTTTTTT. The J gene is TRBJ2-2, the V gene TRBV28; maybe TRBD1 (5 bases). Germline V lookup: CDR1 MDHEN, CDR2 SYDVKM. This CDR3 has 15 amino acids. V shed 4 bases and J shed 5 bases, with 14 bases lying between them.

This chain links TRBV19 with TRBJ1-6, with TRBD1 as a possible D gene (6 bases). Trimming left V 6 bases short and J 8 bases short, with 14 bases between. Germline V CDR1 and CDR2: LNHDA, SQIVND (reference sequence). CDR3 length equals 14 residues. CDR3 region: CASRSGTGHSPLHF. CDR3 sequence (DNA): TGTGCCAGTAGATCCGGAACAGGGCATTCACCCCTCCACTTT. Combining the CDR3 with reference TRBV19 and TRBJ1-6 gives the whole variable domain DGGITQSPKYLFRKEGQNVTLSCEQNLNHDAMYWYRQDPGQGLRLIYYSQIVNDFQKGDIAEGYSVSREKKESFPLTVTSAQKNPTAFYLCASRSGTGHSPLHFGNGTRLTVT.

The chain couples TRBV19 to TRBJ2-7; 10 nucleotides align to TRBD1. Germline loops: CDR1 LNHDA, CDR2 SQIVND (reference sequence). CDR3 length equals 15 residues. The trim removed 4 bases at V and 7 bases at J, leaving 10 bases unmatched. The DNA of the CDR3 is TGTGCCAGTAGTACCCCGACAGGGGGCAAAAGGGAGCAGTACTTC. Its translation is CASSTPTGGKREQYF.

The chain uses TRBV6-5 and TRBJ1-3; possible D gene TRBD1, 5 bases. The V end lost 6 bases, the J end lost 2 bases, and 14 bases lay between the germline ends. The germline V gene has CDR1 MNHEY and CDR2 SVGAGI. The CDR3 is 15 amino acids. CDR3 sequence: CASSYRLGAGNTIYF. CDR3 nucleotide sequence: TGTGCCAGCAGCTACAGGCTTGGAGCTGGAAACACCATATATTTT.

The V call is TRBV12-3 or TRBV12-4, the J call TRBJ1-6; no reliable D call. The length of the CDR3 is 11 residues. Trimming removed 6 bases at V and 15 bases at J, with 12 bases between. The chain's CDR3 is CASRTTGGLHF. CDR3 nucleotides: TGTGCCAGCAGAACAACGGGAGGCCTCCACTTT.

This clone occurred once. The sample contains more than one DNA sequence encoding this CDR3. V usage is TRBV9 and J usage is TRBJ1-2; tentative D call: TRBD1 (6 bases). This CDR3 spans 14 amino acids. Germline CDR1 is SGDLS and CDR2 is YYNGEE. Trimming shortened V by 0 bases and J by 2 bases, and 8 bases separated the two germline ends. DNA of the CDR3: TGTGCCAGCAGCGTAGGGCAGGGGAACTATGGCTACACCTTC. The encoded protein is CASSVGQGNYGYTF.

This chain connects TRBV6-5 to TRBJ1-5; D gene ambiguous. Trimming removed 2 bases from V and 2 bases from J, with 10 bases in between. The CDR3 loop spans 15 amino acids. Germline CDR1 and CDR2: MNHEY and SVGAGI. The DNA for the CDR3 is TGTGCCAGCAGTTACGGCGGTAACGGCAATCAGCCCCAGCATTTT. This translates into CASSYGGNGNQPQHF.